These 25 T cell receptor beta chains originate from one sample sequenced in a study of monozygotic twins with inflammatory bowel disease. Using the 5' RACE reads, TCRdb records one entry per CDR3 protein without DNA. This listing includes about 300,000 distinct CDR3 sequences. Material for sequencing was blood. Every receptor here comes from a human donor with ulcerative colitis or Crohn's disease, or a healthy co-twin of an affected twin (not recorded which).

The chain is built from TRBV18 and TRBJ1-4. CDR3 length equals 13 residues. From germline, CDR1 is KGHSH and CDR2 LQKENI. The CDR3 loop reads CASSPLSSEKLFF.

This rearrangement joins TRBV25-1 to TRBJ1-4; TCRdb's D call, TRBD1, is unchecked because there is no DNA. The CDR3 is 14 amino acids. Germline CDR1 is MGHDK and CDR2 is SYGVNS. The CDR3 region is CASSESSDRVELFF.

The chain has TRBV7-3 and TRBJ2-1; without DNA, the TCRdb call of TRBD2 cannot be checked. The CDR3 covers 15 residues. The V gene's germline CDR1 is SGHTA and CDR2 FQGTGA. The CDR3 is CASSLGLAQGDEQFF. Full variable domain (remainder filled in from reference TRBV7-3 and TRBJ2-1): GAGVSQTPSNKVTEKGKYVELRCDPISGHTALYWYRQSLGQGPEFLIYFQGTGAADDSGLPNDRFFAVRPEGSVSTLKIQRTERGDSAVYLCASSLGLAQGDEQFFGPGTRLTVL.

The J gene is TRBJ2-1, the V gene TRBV7-3; the D call of TRBD2 rests on TCRdb alone, since no DNA is present to check it. CDR1 is SGHTA and CDR2 is FQGTGA in the germline V gene. The CDR3 loop spans 13 amino acids. CDR3 protein: CASSLRNEGEQFF.

The CDR3 sequence: CASSLGPGQGSEQYF. The V call is TRBV7-3, the J call TRBJ2-7; TCRdb lists TRBD1, though no DNA is available to test this call. The germline gives CDR1 SGHTA, CDR2 FQGTGA. The CDR3 is 15 residues long.

This CDR3 reads CASSLTAGRSGANVLTF. The chain has TRBV11-2 and TRBJ2-6; TCRdb's D call, TRBD2, is unchecked because there is no DNA. The CDR3 covers 17 residues. The germline CDR1 and CDR2 sequences are SGHAT and FQNNGV. Combining the CDR3 with reference TRBV11-2 and TRBJ2-6 gives the whole variable domain EAGVAQSPRYKIIEKRQSVAFWCNPISGHATLYWYQQILGQGPKLLIQFQNNGVVDDSQLPKDRFSAERLKGVDSTLKIQPAKLEDSAVYLCASSLTAGRSGANVLTFGAGSRLTVL.

This chain joins TRBV7-9 and TRBJ2-7; TCRdb lists TRBD1, though no DNA is available to test this call. CDR3 length: 16 amino acids. Germline values: CDR1 SEHNR, CDR2 FQNEAQ (reference sequence). The CDR3 loop reads CASSFRQDFLLGEQYF.

J is TRBJ1-2 and V is TRBV29-1; TCRdb indicates TRBD1, and absent DNA this call remains unverified. Germline V gene lookup returns CDR1 SQVTM and CDR2 ANQGSEA. The CDR3 contains 13 residues. The CDR3 here is CSVVRTGNYGYTF. Together with reference TRBV29-1 and TRBJ1-2, the CDR3 gives the full variable domain: SAVISQKPSRDICQRGTSLTIQCQVDSQVTMMFWYRQQPGQSLTLIATANQGSEATYESGFVIDKFPISRPNLTFSTLTVSNMSPEDSSIYLCSVVRTGNYGYTFGSGTRLTVV.

The chain employs TRBV7-2 and TRBJ1-1; the TCRdb D gene call, TRBD1, has no DNA to confirm it. The CDR3 is 15 amino acids. Germline V lookup: CDR1 SGHTA, CDR2 FQGNSA. The CDR3 reads CASSSPTGRVAEAFF.

The chain combines TRBV27 with TRBJ1-6. Germline assignment: CDR1 MNHEY and CDR2 SMNVEV (reference sequence). The CDR3 has 14 residues. The CDR3 here is CASTQGPPSSPLHF.

The chain is built from TRBV7-2 and TRBJ1-1. Germline assignment: CDR1 SGHTA and CDR2 FQGNSA. CDR3 size: 14 residues. CDR3 amino acids: CASSLGGVGTEAFF. The full variable domain, completed using reference TRBV7-2 and TRBJ1-1, is GAGVSQSPSNKVTEKGKDVELRCDPISGHTALYWYRQSLGQGLEFLIYFQGNSAPDKSGLPSDRFSAERTGGSVSTLTIQRTQQEDSAVYLCASSLGGVGTEAFFGQGTRLTVV.

The CDR3 here is CASSLGWTATNTEAFF. The chain joins TRBV5-5 to TRBJ1-1; TCRdb names TRBD1, which stays unverified in the absence of DNA. The CDR3 has 16 residues. CDR1 and CDR2 (germline): SGHKS, YYEKEE (reference sequence). The full variable domain, its missing parts supplied by reference TRBV5-5 and TRBJ1-1, is DAGVTQSPTHLIKTRGQQVTLRCSPISGHKSVSWYQQVLGQGPQFIFQYYEKEERGRGNFPDRFSARQFPNYSSELNVNALLLGDSALYLCASSLGWTATNTEAFFGQGTRLTVV.

The rearrangement links TRBV6-2 or TRBV6-3 to TRBJ1-5. Germline CDR1 is MNHEY and CDR2 is SVGEGT. The CDR3 extends over 16 amino acids. Here the CDR3 reads CASHPSAGGSNQPQHF.

The V gene is TRBV19, the J gene TRBJ2-5; TCRdb reports TRBD2, a call that lacks DNA to check it against. Germline assignment: CDR1 LNHDA and CDR2 SQIVND (reference sequence). The CDR3 contains 13 residues. This CDR3 is CASKDGREETQYF. Full variable domain (outside the CDR3, taken from reference TRBV19 and TRBJ2-5): DGGITQSPKYLFRKEGQNVTLSCEQNLNHDAMYWYRQDPGQGLRLIYYSQIVNDFQKGDIAEGYSVSREKKESFPLTVTSAQKNPTAFYLCASKDGREETQYFGPGTRLLVL.

The chain is built from TRBV5-1 and TRBJ2-2; TCRdb's D call, TRBD2, is unchecked because there is no DNA. This CDR3 spans 15 amino acids. Germline CDR1 SGHRS, CDR2 YFSETQ. This CDR3 reads CASSAAASSAGELFF.

This chain connects TRBV10-3 to TRBJ2-7; the D call from TCRdb, TRBD1, cannot be confirmed without DNA. CDR3 length equals 14 residues. CDR1 and CDR2 from the germline V gene are ENHRY and SYGVKD. CDR3 loop: CAISGQGERYEQYF.

This chain links TRBV12-3 or TRBV12-4 with TRBJ2-5; TCRdb selects TRBD2, and the lack of DNA leaves this call unchecked. There are 13 residues in the CDR3. Here the CDR3 reads CASQLAPKETQYF.

V gene TRBV7-2 combines with J gene TRBJ2-5; TCRdb names TRBD2, which stays unverified in the absence of DNA. There are 16 residues in the CDR3. Germline CDR1 is SGHTA and CDR2 is FQGNSA. CDR3 amino acids: CASSFRASGVRETQYF.

The rearrangement joins TRBV21-1 to TRBJ1-2; the TCRdb D gene call, TRBD1, has no DNA to confirm it. TRBV21-1 has pseudogene status. The CDR3 has 17 amino acids. Here the CDR3 reads CASSNMTGATSTYGYTF.

The chain is built from TRBV6-2 or TRBV6-3 and TRBJ1-4; checking the TCRdb D call of TRBD1 is not possible without DNA. The CDR3 has 17 residues. The V gene's germline CDR1 is MNHEY and CDR2 SVGEGT. CDR3 sequence: CASSYGDRGSDGEKLFF.

The V call is TRBV7-2, the J call TRBJ2-3. Germline V gene sequence: CDR1 SGHTA, CDR2 FQGNSA. The length of the CDR3 is 13 residues. This chain's CDR3 is CASSLWYEDTQYF.

V and J are TRBV20-1 and TRBJ2-1; the TCRdb call, TRBD1, lacks DNA for checking. The CDR3 loop spans 13 amino acids. In germline, CDR1 is DFQATT, CDR2 SNEGSKA (reference sequence). The CDR3 protein is CSAPGQGHNEQFF.

The chain has TRBV1 and TRBJ1-4; TCRdb reports TRBD1, a call that lacks DNA to check it against. TRBV1 is noted as a pseudogene. The CDR3 loop spans 18 amino acids. The CDR3 loop reads CTSKRNDRAEATNEKLFF.

This CDR3 reads CSVKLVGVGNQPQHF. The V gene is TRBV29-1, the J gene TRBJ1-5; the TRBD1 assignment by TCRdb is unverifiable without DNA. Germline V gene sequence: CDR1 SQVTM, CDR2 ANQGSEA. The CDR3 has 15 amino acids.

The CDR3 loop is CASRDPGGAKQETQYF. The chain links TRBV3-1 to TRBJ2-5; TCRdb returns TRBD1, unconfirmable since there is no DNA. Per germline, CDR1 LGHDT and CDR2 YNNKEL (reference sequence). This CDR3 has 16 residues.